The T cell receptor (beta chain) described here comes from a study of shared clonotypes between healthy human individuals (dated by TCRdb to 2018 to 2021). Regarding the research as a whole: The cohort included three men and two women between 18 and 49 years of age. For each donor, three plates each were used for CD4 naive and CD4 memory, two plates were used for CD8 naive, and one plate was used for CD8 memory. Blood TCR repertoires of a handful of healthy adults were deeply sequenced to estimate repertoire size and the extent of clonotype sharing between individuals. To increase sequencing depth and limit assay-specific biases, TCR repertoire library preparation and sequencing were carried out by different laboratories using diverse techniques. Each donor's leukapheresis produced roughly between roughly 0.85 and 9.5 billion PBMCs.

As for this clone: The antigen it recognizes is unknown. No base quality information exists; no much larger clone differs at one position.

Donors were healthy HIV-negative adults with no recently reported acute infections or vaccinations. Every donor was a Caucasian adult residing in Nashville, Tennessee, USA. Magnetic negative selection was used to enrich CD4+ T cells, after which naive cells were positively selected on CD45RA and the negative fraction became the memory subset. After blood collection by leukapheresis, PBMCs were isolated using Ficoll-Histopaque density gradient centrifugation and then cryopreserved in the vapor phase of liquid nitrogen. Analytical flow cytometry was used to check the purity and quantity of each magnetically sorted T cell population. Each sorted fraction had its genomic DNA isolated and then quantified by UV absorbance on a Nanodrop 2000c. Summary of the overall study and its limitations: Higher generation probabilities were observed for clonotypes shared by all four sorted-subset donors than for non-shared clonotypes. Incomplete sequencing was indicated by rarefaction of sorted-subset datasets, despite the large sequencing depth. Sampling was restricted to blood, and TCR repertoires in tissue are likely to differ from TCR repertoires in blood. Pairwise subsampling indicated that sequencing depth was expected to affect the degree of clonotype sharing among donors. The small number of donors limited the genetic and exposure-history diversity represented. Across a few donors, approximately 5% of naive CD4, approximately 3.6% of naive CD8, 2.3% of memory CD4, and over 0.35% of memory CD8 clonotypes were shared. Naive subsets generally had larger estimated clonotype richness than memory subsets did.

The germline V gene specifies LGHNT as CDR1 and FRNRAP as CDR2. Reading from cysteine to phenylalanine, the CDR3 counts 15 amino acids. Of the read, only the CDR3 DNA is kept; its 45 bases are in frame from base 1. V lost 9 bases and J lost 0 bases, and the count of bases not matched to a germline gene is 6. Using the deep immunoSEQ assay, TCR CDR3 regions were amplified from genomic DNA by multiplex PCR. Extracted genomic DNA from each cell subset was spread evenly across all wells of several immunoSEQ 96-well plates, with each plate serving as a replicate. For sorted subsets, about 220 ng of genomic DNA, equivalent to 25,000 to 30,000 T cell genomes, went into each replicate PCR. Purified libraries were measured with a Qubit 3.0 fluorometer, size-checked on a Bioanalyzer 2100, and measured again with the KAPA Library Quantification kit. Every immunoSEQ 96-well plate was sequenced on a separate single-read 150-cycle Illumina NextSeq 550 flow cell. In the original analysis: Because only junctional sequences without quality scores were contained in the immunoSEQ output, filtering matching that applied to full-length reads could not be performed. To assign V/J genes and CDR3, sequences were annotated against IMGT germline references using PyIR, a Python wrapper for IgBLAST v1.9. Reads were removed for weak V/J assignments (E-value above 1e-6), missing CDR3, stop codons, out-of-frame junctions, or ambiguous translated residues. V3J clonotypes were defined as sequences sharing an identical inferred V gene, J gene, and CDR3 amino acid sequence. The percentage overlap between two repertoires was calculated by dividing the number of shared unique clonotypes by the size of the smaller repertoire. Three approaches were used to assess repertoire richness: RTK rarefaction, the Chao1 estimator, and Recon v2.1 estimates of unobserved clonotypes. OLGA was used to compute generation probabilities for all TCRbeta clonotypes that the gDNA method yielded from a handful of donors. The table was pulled from immuneACCESS by TCRdb, which kept in-frame rearrangements only. Such tables lose some clones; where checked, under half of the loss comes from unresolved V genes, and the rest has no known cause. V and J calls and clone size are given by that table; D and trimming were obtained from the DNA. The sample table shows roughly 1.5 million clones, and 95% to 99% are seen once. Clones ranked in the top ten supply roughly 0.45% of the sample.

Sample: naive CD4+ T cells sorted from blood. The sample's cell subset or site label, in plain terms: CD45RA+ positively selected. This TCR came from a young man in good health. The chain couples TRBV12-5 to TRBJ1-2; a stretch of 11 junction bases matches TRBD1. The CDR3 reads as follows: CASGQGAGPNYGYTF. In nucleotide form, the sequence is TGTGCTAGCGGACAGGGGGCCGGCCCTAACTATGGCTACACCTTC.